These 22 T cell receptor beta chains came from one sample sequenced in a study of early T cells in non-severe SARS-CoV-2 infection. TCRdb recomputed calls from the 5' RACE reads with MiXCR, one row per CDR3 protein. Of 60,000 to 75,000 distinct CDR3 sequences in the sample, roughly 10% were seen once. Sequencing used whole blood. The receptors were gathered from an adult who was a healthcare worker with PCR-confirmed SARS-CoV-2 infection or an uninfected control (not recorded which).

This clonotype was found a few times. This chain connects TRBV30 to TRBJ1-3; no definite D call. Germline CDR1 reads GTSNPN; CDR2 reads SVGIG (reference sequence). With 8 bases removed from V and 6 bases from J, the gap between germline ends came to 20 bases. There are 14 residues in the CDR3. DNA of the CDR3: TGTGCCCGAGGGAGGCCCAAAGCTGAAAACACCATATATTTT. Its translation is CARGRPKAENTIYF.

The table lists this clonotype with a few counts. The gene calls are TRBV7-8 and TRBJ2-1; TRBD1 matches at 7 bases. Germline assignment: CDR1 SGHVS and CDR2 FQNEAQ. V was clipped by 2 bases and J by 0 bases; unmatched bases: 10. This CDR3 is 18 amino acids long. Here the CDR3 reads CASSLSGRGRSSYNEQFF. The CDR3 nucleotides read TGTGCCAGCAGCTTAAGTGGAAGGGGGCGAAGCTCCTACAATGAGCAGTTCTTC.

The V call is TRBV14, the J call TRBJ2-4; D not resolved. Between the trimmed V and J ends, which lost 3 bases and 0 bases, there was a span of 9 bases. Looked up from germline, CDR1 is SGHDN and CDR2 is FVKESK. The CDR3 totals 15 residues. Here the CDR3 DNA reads TGTGCCAGCAGCCAGAACAGCCGAGCCAAAAACATTCAGTACTTC. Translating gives CASSQNSRAKNIQYF.

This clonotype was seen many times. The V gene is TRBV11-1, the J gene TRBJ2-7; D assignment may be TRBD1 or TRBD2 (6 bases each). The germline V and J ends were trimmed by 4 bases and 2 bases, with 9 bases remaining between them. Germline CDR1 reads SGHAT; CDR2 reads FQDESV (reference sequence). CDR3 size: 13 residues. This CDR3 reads CASSSGGPYEQYF. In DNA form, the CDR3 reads TGTGCCAGCAGCTCCGGGGGCCCCTACGAGCAGTACTTC.

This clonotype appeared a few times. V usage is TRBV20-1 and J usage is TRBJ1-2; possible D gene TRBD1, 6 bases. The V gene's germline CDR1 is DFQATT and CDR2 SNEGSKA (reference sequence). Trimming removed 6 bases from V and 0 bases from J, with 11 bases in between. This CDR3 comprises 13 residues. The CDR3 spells CSAEDSSNYGYTF. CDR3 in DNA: TGCAGTGCAGAGGACAGTTCTAACTATGGCTACACCTTC.

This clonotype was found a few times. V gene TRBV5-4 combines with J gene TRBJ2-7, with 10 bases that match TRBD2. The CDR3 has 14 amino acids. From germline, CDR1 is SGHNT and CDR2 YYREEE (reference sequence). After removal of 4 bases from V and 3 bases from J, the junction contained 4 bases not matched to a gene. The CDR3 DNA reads TGTGCCAGCAGCCTAGGACTAGCGGACTACGAGCAGTACTTC. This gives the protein CASSLGLADYEQYF.

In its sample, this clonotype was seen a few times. The chain's CDR3 is CASSVGVSQYTDTQYF. The CDR3 DNA follows: TGTGCCAGCAGCGTAGGGGTGAGCCAATACACAGATACGCAGTATTTT. This chain connects TRBV9 to TRBJ2-3; D unclear. This CDR3 contains 16 residues. Germline values: CDR1 SGDLS, CDR2 YYNGEE. Trimming removed 0 bases from V and 2 bases from J, with 13 bases in between.

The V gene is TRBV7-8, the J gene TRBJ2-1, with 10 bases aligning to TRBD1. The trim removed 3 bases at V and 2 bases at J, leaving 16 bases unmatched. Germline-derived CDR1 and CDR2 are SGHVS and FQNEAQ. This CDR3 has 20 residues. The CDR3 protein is CASSFQIRDRGVVPYNEQFF. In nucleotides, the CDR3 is TGTGCCAGCAGCTTCCAAATCCGGGACAGGGGCGTCGTGCCCTACAATGAGCAGTTCTTC.

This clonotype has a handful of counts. In nucleotides, the CDR3 is TGTGCCAGCACCCCAGGAGCAACCTACGAGCAGTACTTC. Amino acids: CASTPGATYEQYF. The chain recombines TRBV18 with TRBJ2-7, with D unclear. The CDR3 length is 13 residues. Trimming cost V 8 bases and J 2 bases, with 13 bases left between them. Per the germline V gene, CDR1 is KGHSH and CDR2 is LQKENI.

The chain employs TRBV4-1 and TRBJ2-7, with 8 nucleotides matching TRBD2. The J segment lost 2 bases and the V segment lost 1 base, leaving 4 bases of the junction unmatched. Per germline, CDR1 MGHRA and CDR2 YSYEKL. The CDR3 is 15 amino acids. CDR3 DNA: TGCGCCAGCAGCCAAGCGACTAGCGACACCTACGAGCAGTACTTC. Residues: CASSQATSDTYEQYF.

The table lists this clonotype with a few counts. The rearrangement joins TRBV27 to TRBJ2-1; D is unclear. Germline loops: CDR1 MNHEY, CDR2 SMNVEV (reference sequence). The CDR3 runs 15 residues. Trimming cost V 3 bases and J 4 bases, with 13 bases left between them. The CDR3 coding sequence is TGTGCCAGCAGTTTTTTGTGGCCACTTTACAATGAGCAGTTCTTC. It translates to CASSFLWPLYNEQFF.

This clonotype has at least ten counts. In DNA, the CDR3 is TGCAGTGCTAGAGACCCCCTGCGCTACGAGCAGTACTTC. This gives the protein CSARDPLRYEQYF. The chain employs TRBV20-1 and TRBJ2-7, with D unclear. Germline assignment: CDR1 DFQATT and CDR2 SNEGSKA (reference sequence). The CDR3 is 13 amino acids. Trimming shortened V by 0 bases and J by 3 bases, and 9 bases separated the two germline ends.

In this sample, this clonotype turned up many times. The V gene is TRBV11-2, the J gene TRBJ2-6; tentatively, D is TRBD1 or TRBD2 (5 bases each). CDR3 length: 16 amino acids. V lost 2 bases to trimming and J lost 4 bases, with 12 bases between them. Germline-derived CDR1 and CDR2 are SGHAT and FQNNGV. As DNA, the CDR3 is TGTGCCAGCAGCTTACCGAGGGGCTTGGGGGCCAACGTCCTGACTTTC. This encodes CASSLPRGLGANVLTF.

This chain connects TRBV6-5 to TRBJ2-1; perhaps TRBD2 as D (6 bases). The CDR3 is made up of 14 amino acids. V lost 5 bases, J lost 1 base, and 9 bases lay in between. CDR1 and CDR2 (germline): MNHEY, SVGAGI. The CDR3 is CASSLAFSYNEQFF. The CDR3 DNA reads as TGTGCCAGCAGTCTAGCGTTTTCCTACAATGAGCAGTTCTTC.

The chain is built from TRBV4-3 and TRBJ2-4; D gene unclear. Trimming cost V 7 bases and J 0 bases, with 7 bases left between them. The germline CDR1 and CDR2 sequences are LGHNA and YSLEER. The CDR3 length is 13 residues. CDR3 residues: CASTNRAKNIQYF. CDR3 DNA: TGCGCCAGCACCAACCGAGCCAAAAACATTCAGTACTTC.

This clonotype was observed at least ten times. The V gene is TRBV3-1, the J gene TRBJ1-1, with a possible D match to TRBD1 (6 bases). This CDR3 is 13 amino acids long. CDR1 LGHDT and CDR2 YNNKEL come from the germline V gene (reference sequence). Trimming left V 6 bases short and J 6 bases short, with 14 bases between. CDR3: CASRQNTGSEAFF. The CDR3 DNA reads TGTGCCAGCAGACAAAATACAGGGTCTGAAGCTTTCTTT.

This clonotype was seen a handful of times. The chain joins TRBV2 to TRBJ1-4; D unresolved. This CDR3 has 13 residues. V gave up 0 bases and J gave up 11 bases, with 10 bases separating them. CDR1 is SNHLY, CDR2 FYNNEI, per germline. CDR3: CASSEAQGPKLFF. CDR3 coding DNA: TGTGCCAGCAGTGAAGCGCAAGGGCCGAAACTGTTTTTT.

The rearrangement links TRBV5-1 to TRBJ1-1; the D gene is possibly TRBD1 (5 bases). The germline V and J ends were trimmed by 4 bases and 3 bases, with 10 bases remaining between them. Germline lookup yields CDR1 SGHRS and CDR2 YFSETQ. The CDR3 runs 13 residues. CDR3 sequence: CASSPQGYTEAFF. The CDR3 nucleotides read TGCGCCAGCAGCCCTCAGGGTTACACTGAAGCTTTCTTT.

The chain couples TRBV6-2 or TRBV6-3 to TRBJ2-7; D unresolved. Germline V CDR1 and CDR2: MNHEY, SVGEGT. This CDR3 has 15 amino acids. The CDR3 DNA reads TGTGACATACCCCCCCTACGGCCGCGATCCTACGAGCAGTACTTC. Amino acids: CDIPPLRPRSYEQYF.

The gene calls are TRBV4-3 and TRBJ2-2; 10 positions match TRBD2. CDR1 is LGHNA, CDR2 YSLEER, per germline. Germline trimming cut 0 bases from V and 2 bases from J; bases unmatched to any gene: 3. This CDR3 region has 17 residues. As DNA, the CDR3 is TGCGCCAGCAGCCAAGAGAGCGGGAGGGCCAACACCGGGGAGCTGTTTTTT. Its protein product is CASSQESGRANTGELFF.

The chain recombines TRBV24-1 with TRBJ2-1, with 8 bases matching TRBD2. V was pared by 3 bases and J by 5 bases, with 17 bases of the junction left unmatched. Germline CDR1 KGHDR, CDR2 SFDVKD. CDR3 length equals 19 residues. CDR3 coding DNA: TGTGCCACCAGTGATGCCTCCCCAAGCCGCGGGAGGTCTAACAATGAGCAGTTCTTC. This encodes CATSDASPSRGRSNNEQFF.

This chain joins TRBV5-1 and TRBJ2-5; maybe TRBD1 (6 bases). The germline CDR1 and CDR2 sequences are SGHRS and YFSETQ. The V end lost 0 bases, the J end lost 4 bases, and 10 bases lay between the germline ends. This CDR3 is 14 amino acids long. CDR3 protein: CASSLGGQRETQYF. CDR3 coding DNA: TGCGCCAGCAGCTTGGGGGGGCAGAGAGAGACCCAGTACTTC. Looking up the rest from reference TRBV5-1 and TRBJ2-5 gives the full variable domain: KAGVTQTPRYLIKTRGQQVTLSCSPISGHRSVSWYQQTPGQGLQFLFEYFSETQRNKGNFPGRFSGRQFSNSRSEMNVSTLELGDSALYLCASSLGGQRETQYFGPGTRLLVL.